The clone carrying this TCR beta chain occurred once. V shed 4 bases, J shed 1 base, and the junction held 10 bases outside the gene matches. CDR1 MNHEY and CDR2 SMNVEV come from the germline V gene (reference sequence). The CDR3 consists of 17 residues. The data originate from a study of blood T cell repertoires in COVID-19. Study-level information: Nucleic acid was either cDNA or gDNA, and it came from T cells, B-cell-depleted T cells, or PBMCs.

All enrollees were roughly 18 to 100 years old and from some 24 US areas. In the original workflow: Reference gene primers were amplified, and this amplification served to estimate nucleated cell counts. TCRdb keeps only in-frame clones here, not all; method: immunoSEQ multiplex PCR. V and J calls and clone size are copied from that table; D and trimming were computed from the DNA. The data show some 150,000 clones, over 70% seen once. Specimen: PBMCs or T cells enriched from blood (not recorded which). The gene calls are TRBV27 and TRBJ1-1, with TRBD1 matching over 9 bases. This TCR came from a woman aged 45-60 years in a cohort exposed to, infected with or recovered from COVID-19 (not recorded which). CDR3 sequence reads: CASSSTGTGIWNTEAFF. The CDR3 DNA is TGTGCCAGCAGTTCCACCGGGACAGGGATTTGGAACACTGAAGCTTTCTTT.